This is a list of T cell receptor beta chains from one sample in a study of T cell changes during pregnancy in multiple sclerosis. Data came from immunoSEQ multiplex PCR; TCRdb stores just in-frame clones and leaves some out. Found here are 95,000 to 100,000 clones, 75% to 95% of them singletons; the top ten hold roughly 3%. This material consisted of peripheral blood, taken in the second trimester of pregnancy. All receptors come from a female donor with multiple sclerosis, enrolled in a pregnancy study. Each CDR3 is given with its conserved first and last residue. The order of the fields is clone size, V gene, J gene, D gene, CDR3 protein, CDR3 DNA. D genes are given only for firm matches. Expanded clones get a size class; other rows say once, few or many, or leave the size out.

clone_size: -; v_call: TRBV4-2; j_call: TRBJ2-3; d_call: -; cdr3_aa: CASSQDQGEGTDTQYF; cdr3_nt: TGTGCCAGCAGCCAAGATCAAGGAGAGGGCACAGATACGCAGTATTTT
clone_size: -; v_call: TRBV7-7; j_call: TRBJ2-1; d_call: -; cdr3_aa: CAILSRVTYNEQFF; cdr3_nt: TGTGCCATCCTGTCCCGGGTGACCTACAATGAGCAGTTCTTC
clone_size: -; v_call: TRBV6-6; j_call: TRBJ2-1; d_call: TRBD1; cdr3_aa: CASSYGQGLTYNEQFF; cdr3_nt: TGTGCCAGCAGTTACGGACAGGGATTAACCTACAATGAGCAGTTCTTC
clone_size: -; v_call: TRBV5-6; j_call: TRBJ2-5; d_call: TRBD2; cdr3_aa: CASSLVAGGRETQYF; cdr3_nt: TGTGCCAGCAGCTTGGTGGCGGGAGGGAGAGAGACCCAGTACTTC
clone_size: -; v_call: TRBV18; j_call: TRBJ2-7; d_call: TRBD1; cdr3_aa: CASSPGIGTGTNEQYF; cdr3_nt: TGTGCCAGCTCACCAGGGATCGGGACAGGTACCAACGAGCAGTACTTC
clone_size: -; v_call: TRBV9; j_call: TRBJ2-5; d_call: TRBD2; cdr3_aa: CASSVVGTSVETQYF; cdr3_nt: TGTGCCAGCAGCGTAGTAGGGACTAGCGTGGAGACCCAGTACTTC
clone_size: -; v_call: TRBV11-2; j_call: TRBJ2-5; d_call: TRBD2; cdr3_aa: CASAISGRALETQYF; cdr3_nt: TGTGCCAGCGCCATAAGCGGGAGGGCCCTGGAGACCCAGTACTTC
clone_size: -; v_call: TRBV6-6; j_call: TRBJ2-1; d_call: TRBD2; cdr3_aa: CASSPGLAGASVEQFF; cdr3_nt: TGTGCCAGCAGCCCGGGACTAGCGGGGGCGAGCGTTGAGCAGTTCTTC
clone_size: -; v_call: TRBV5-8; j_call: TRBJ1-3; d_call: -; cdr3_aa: CASSLGLARALGNTIYF; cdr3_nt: TGTGCCAGCAGCTTGGGTCTAGCGAGAGCGTTAGGAAACACCATATATTTT
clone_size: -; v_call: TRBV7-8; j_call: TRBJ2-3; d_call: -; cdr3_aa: CASLGDTDTQYF; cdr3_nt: TGTGCCAGCTTAGGAGACACAGATACGCAGTATTTT
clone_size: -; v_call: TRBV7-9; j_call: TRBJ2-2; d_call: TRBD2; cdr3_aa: CASSSPTSGRVNTGELFF; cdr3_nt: TGTGCCAGCAGCTCTCCGACTAGCGGGAGGGTCAACACCGGGGAGCTGTTTTTT
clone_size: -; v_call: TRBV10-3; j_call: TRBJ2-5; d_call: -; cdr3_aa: CAISLAVQETQYF; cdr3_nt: TGTGCCATCAGTCTGGCGGTTCAAGAGACCCAGTACTTC
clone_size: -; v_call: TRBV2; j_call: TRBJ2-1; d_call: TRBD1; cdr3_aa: CASSEGGQGLFYNEQFF; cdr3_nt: TGTGCCAGCAGTGAAGGTGGACAGGGGCTATTCTACAATGAGCAGTTCTTC
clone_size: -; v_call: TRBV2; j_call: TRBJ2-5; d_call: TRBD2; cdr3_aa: CASRKGGLGAQYF; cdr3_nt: TGTGCCAGCAGAAAGGGAGGGCTAGGGGCCCAGTACTTC
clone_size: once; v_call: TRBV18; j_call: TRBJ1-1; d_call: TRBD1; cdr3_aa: CASSLSGTVNTEAFF; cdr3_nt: TGTGCCAGCTCACTCTCCGGGACAGTGAACACTGAAGCTTTCTTT
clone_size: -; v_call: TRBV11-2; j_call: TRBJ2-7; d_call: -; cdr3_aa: CASSEDQGSFYEQYF; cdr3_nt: TGTGCCAGCAGTGAGGACCAGGGTTCCTTTTACGAGCAGTACTTC
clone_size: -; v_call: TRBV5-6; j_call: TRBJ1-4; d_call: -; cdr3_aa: CASSLMGLYNEKLFF; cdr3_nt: TGTGCCAGCAGCTTGATGGGACTTTACAATGAAAAACTGTTTTTT
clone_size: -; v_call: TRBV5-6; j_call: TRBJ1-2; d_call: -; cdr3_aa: CASTLPGTYGYTF; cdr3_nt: TGTGCCAGCACCCTACCGGGAACCTATGGCTACACCTTC
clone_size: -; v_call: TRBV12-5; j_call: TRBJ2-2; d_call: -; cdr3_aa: CASGSGLVLRNTGELFF; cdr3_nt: TGTGCTAGTGGTTCGGGACTCGTACTCCGGAACACCGGGGAGCTGTTTTTT
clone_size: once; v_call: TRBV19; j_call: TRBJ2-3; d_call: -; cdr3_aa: CASSRLEERDTQYF; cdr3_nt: TGTGCCAGTAGTCGATTAGAGGAGAGGGATACGCAGTATTTT
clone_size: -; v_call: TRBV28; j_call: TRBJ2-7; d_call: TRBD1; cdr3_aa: CASRSTLSDRGFYEQYF; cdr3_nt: TGTGCCAGCAGGAGCACATTAAGTGACAGGGGATTCTACGAGCAGTACTTC
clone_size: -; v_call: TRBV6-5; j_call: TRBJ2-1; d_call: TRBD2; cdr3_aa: CASTATGLAYNEQFF; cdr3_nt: TGTGCCAGCACGGCGACGGGACTAGCTTACAATGAGCAGTTCTTC
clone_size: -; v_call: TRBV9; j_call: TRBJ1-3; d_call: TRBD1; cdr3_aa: CASSSQGAPGNTIYF; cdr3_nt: TGTGCCAGCAGCTCACAGGGGGCGCCTGGAAACACCATATATTTT
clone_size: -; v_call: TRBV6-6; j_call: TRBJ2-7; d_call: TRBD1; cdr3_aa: CASNPIGGSNYEQYF; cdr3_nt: TGTGCCAGCAACCCCATAGGGGGCAGCAACTACGAGCAGTACTTC
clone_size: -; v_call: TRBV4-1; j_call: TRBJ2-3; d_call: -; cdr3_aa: CASSLGTRGTDTQYF; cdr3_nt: TGCGCCAGCAGCCTCGGGACTCGCGGCACAGATACGCAGTATTTT
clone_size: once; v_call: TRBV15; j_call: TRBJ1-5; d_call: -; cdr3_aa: CATSRDYTPQPQHF; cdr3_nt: TGTGCCACCAGCAGAGACTATACCCCTCAGCCCCAGCATTTT
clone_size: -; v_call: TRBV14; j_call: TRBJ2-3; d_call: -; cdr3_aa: CASSQGWGQGTDTQYF; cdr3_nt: TGTGCCAGCAGCCAAGGTTGGGGGCAGGGTACAGATACGCAGTATTTT
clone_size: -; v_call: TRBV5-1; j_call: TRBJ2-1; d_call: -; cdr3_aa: CASSLGGDRWGNEQFF; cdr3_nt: TGCGCCAGCAGCTTGGGGGGGGACAGATGGGGCAATGAGCAGTTCTTC
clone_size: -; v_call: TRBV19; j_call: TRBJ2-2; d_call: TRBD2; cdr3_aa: CASSMLSGRGAGELFF; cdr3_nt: TGTGCCAGCAGTATGCTTAGCGGGAGGGGCGCCGGGGAGCTGTTTTTT
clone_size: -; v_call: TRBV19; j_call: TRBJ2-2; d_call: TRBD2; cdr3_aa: CASRIAGGTGELFF; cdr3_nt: TGTGCCAGTAGAATAGCGGGAGGTACCGGGGAGCTGTTTTTT
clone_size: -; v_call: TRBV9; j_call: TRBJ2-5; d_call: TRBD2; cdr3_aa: CASSVDSSGETQYF; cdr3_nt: TGTGCCAGCAGCGTAGATTCTAGCGGAGAGACCCAGTACTTC
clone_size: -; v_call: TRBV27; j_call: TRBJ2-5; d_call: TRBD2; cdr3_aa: CASSRWTSGARETQYF; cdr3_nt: TGTGCCAGCAGTCGATGGACTAGCGGTGCCCGGGAGACCCAGTACTTC
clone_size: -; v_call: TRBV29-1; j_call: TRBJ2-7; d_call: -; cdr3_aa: CSVEDLGRDYYEQYF; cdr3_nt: TGCAGCGTTGAAGACCTAGGGCGGGATTACTACGAGCAGTACTTC
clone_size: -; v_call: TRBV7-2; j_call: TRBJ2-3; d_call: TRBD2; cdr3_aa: CASSFFSTSGSRTDTQYF; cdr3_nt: TGTGCCAGCAGCTTCTTCTCGACTAGCGGGAGTAGGACAGATACGCAGTATTTT
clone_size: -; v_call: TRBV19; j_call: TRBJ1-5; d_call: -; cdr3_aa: CASSKARQVGAHQPQHF; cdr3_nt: TGTGCCAGTAGTAAAGCTCGACAGGTCGGGGCGCATCAGCCCCAGCATTTT